The 22 T cell receptor beta chains given below trace back to one sample, sequenced in a study of blood T cells in healthy people across ages. Together with a sample-barcoded 5' primer, a J-beta primer mix was included in a second PCR lasting roughly 6 to 12 cycles. One entry per CDR3 protein, called by TCRdb with MiXCR from the 5' RACE reads. The sample has more than 700,000 distinct CDR3 sequences; around 50% are singletons. What was sequenced was blood. These receptors were obtained from a man older than 75 in good health.

Remarks on this clonotype: An end of the junction does not agree with germline; a read error may underlie this. V gene TRBV12-3 or TRBV12-4 combines with J gene TRBJ2-7, with D possibly matching TRBD2 (6 bases). The CDR3 has 18 residues. CDR3 bases: TGTGCCAGCAGTCCCCCCATTTCGCAATCTAGCGTCGACTACGGGCAGTACTTC. As protein: CASSPPISQSSVDYGQYF.

This clonotype was observed at least ten times. V is TRBV5-1 and J is TRBJ2-7; possibly TRBD2 for D (5 bases). Germline V CDR1 and CDR2: SGHRS, YFSETQ. The CDR3 totals 15 residues. V lost 3 bases and J 7 bases, leaving 20 bases between the germline ends. The CDR3 nucleotides are TGCGCCAGCAGCTCCTCGCTAGCTCCAAGTGAAGAGCAGTACTTC. This encodes CASSSSLAPSEEQYF.

The chain uses TRBV27 and TRBJ2-1; 7 nucleotides agree with TRBD2. The J call may be in error: the DNA end matches TRBJ2-7 better. CDR3 length: 16 amino acids. Germline CDR1 reads MNHEY; CDR2 reads SMNVEV (reference sequence). The CDR3 DNA is TGTGCCAGCAGTTTAAAGCGGGACGTTATCTACAATGAGCAGTACTTC. This codes for CASSLKRDVIYNEQYF.

This clonotype was seen only a few times. The chain carries TRBV7-3 and TRBJ2-3, with 11 bases aligning to TRBD2. V lost 5 bases and J lost 5; bases outside the gene matches: 3. The CDR3 is made up of 14 amino acids. The V gene's germline CDR1 is SGHTA and CDR2 FQGTGA. The CDR3 DNA reads as TGTGCCAGCAGCACGGGACTAGCGGTAGATACGCAGTATTTT. It is translated as CASSTGLAVDTQYF. Combining the CDR3 with reference TRBV7-3 and TRBJ2-3 gives the whole variable domain GAGVSQTPSNKVTEKGKYVELRCDPISGHTALYWYRQSLGQGPEFLIYFQGTGAADDSGLPNDRFFAVRPEGSVSTLKIQRTERGDSAVYLCASSTGLAVDTQYFGPGTRLTVL.

The genes are TRBV20-1 and TRBJ1-5; a possible D gene is TRBD1 (6 bases). Trimming took off 3 bases at V and 0 bases at J, with 18 bases between the two ends. In germline, CDR1 is DFQATT, CDR2 SNEGSKA (reference sequence). The CDR3 length is 17 residues. In DNA form, the CDR3 reads TGCAGTGCTAGCAACGATGGGACACCCCATAGCAATCAGCCCCAGCATTTT. Its translation is CSASNDGTPHSNQPQHF.

This clonotype showed up just a few times. The genes are TRBV5-1 and TRBJ1-4, with a tentative D call TRBD1 (6 bases). Germline assignment: CDR1 SGHRS and CDR2 YFSETQ. The CDR3 sequence is 16 residues long. Trimming took off 5 bases at V and 2 bases at J, with 16 bases between the two ends. In DNA form, the CDR3 reads TGCGCCAGCAGTTATATCACGGGGGCCACTAATGAAAAACTGTTTTTT. It codes for CASSYITGATNEKLFF. The variable domain in full, with the rest retrieved from reference TRBV5-1 and TRBJ1-4, is KAGVTQTPRYLIKTRGQQVTLSCSPISGHRSVSWYQQTPGQGLQFLFEYFSETQRNKGNFPGRFSGRQFSNSRSEMNVSTLELGDSALYLCASSYITGATNEKLFFGSGTQLSVL.

The V gene is TRBV15, the J gene TRBJ2-1; the match to TRBD2 covers 10 bases. The CDR3 has 16 amino acids. Trimming at V came to 6 bases and at J to 7 bases, leaving 12 bases not matched to a gene. Germline loops: CDR1 LNHNV, CDR2 YYDKDF (reference sequence). The CDR3 loop is CATSSPLAGFRNEQFF. CDR3 DNA sequence: TGTGCCACCAGTTCCCCACTAGCGGGGTTTAGGAATGAGCAGTTCTTC.

The chain joins TRBV6-2 or TRBV6-3 to TRBJ1-1; D not certain. Germline V gives CDR1 MNHEY, CDR2 SVGEGT. Trimming cost V 1 base and J 3 bases, with 6 bases left between them. The length of the CDR3 is 13 residues. The CDR3 DNA follows: TGTGCCAGCAGTTACTTGGGTGACACTGAAGCTTTCTTT. This gives the protein CASSYLGDTEAFF.

This clonotype has just a few counts. V gene TRBV24-1 combines with J gene TRBJ2-1; tentative D call: TRBD2 (5 bases). V was pared by 1 base and J by 4 bases, with 16 bases between. Germline CDR1 reads KGHDR; CDR2 reads SFDVKD. The CDR3 is made up of 17 amino acids. This CDR3 is CATSDFSLSESYNEQFF. CDR3 in DNA: TGTGCCACCAGTGATTTCTCCCTTAGCGAATCTTACAATGAGCAGTTCTTC.

This clonotype was found a few times. V and J are TRBV10-3 and TRBJ2-3; perhaps TRBD2 as D (5 bases). The CDR3 has 14 residues. CDR1 and CDR2 from the germline V gene are ENHRY and SYGVKD. V was clipped by 6 bases and J by 1 base, with 11 bases between them. For the CDR3, the DNA is TGTGCCATCAGCCCCGCCGGGGGCACAGATACGCAGTATTTT. This translates into CAISPAGGTDTQYF.

The V and J genes are TRBV7-3 and TRBJ2-1; D might be TRBD1 (5 bases). CDR1 and CDR2 (germline): SGHTA, FQGTGA. Trimming cost V 5 bases and J 8 bases, with 10 bases left between them. The CDR3 is made up of 12 amino acids. CDR3 coding DNA: TGTGCCAGCAGCAGCACAGGAGATGAGCAGTTCTTC. It yields the protein CASSSTGDEQFF.

The rearrangement joins TRBV7-9 to TRBJ1-2; 8 nucleotides agree with TRBD1. Looked up from germline, CDR1 is SEHNR and CDR2 is FQNEAQ (reference sequence). The length of the CDR3 is 15 residues. The junction had 7 bases not matched to a gene; V was cut back by 2 bases and J by 5 bases. This CDR3 is CASSLKAGGIYGYTF. The CDR3 DNA reads as TGTGCCAGCAGCTTAAAGGCAGGGGGCATTTATGGCTACACCTTC.

In this sample, this clonotype turned up once. The V and J genes are TRBV18 and TRBJ2-7, with D possibly TRBD2 on 6 matching bases. In germline, CDR1 is KGHSH, CDR2 LQKENI. V lost 2 bases, J lost 1 base, and 15 bases lay in between. The CDR3 sequence is 16 residues long. CDR3: CASSPNRPGGSYEQYF. In nucleotides, the CDR3 is TGTGCCAGCTCACCAAATAGGCCAGGAGGGTCCTACGAGCAGTACTTC.

The V call is TRBV10-3, the J call TRBJ1-2, with D unclear. V was trimmed by 0 bases and J by 0 bases, leaving 11 bases between them. This CDR3 is 16 amino acids long. Germline V gene sequence: CDR1 ENHRY, CDR2 SYGVKD. The CDR3 nucleotides are TGTGCCATCAGTGAGTCCGGAACAGTTACTAACTATGGCTACACCTTC. This sequence encodes CAISESGTVTNYGYTF.

In the case of this clonotype: A much larger clonotype is one base distant, so this may be a read error. The chain links TRBV7-2 to TRBJ2-2, with 8 bases identical to TRBD1. The CDR3 has 17 residues. CDR1 and CDR2 from the germline V gene are SGHTA and FQGNSA. The CDR3, as DNA: TGTGCCAGCAGCGGAGGAGGGCGACAGGGGTACACCGGGGAGCCGTTTTTT. This gives the protein CASSGGGRQGYTGEPFF. The full variable domain, completed using reference TRBV7-2 and TRBJ2-2, is GAGVSQSPSNKVTEKGKDVELRCDPISGHTALYWYRQSLGQGLEFLIYFQGNSAPDKSGLPSDRFSAERTGGSVSTLTIQRTQQEDSAVYLCASSGGGRQGYTGEPFFGEGSRLTVL.

This clonotype was counted at least ten times. This rearrangement joins TRBV10-3 to TRBJ2-3; TRBD2 aligns across 10 bases. In germline, CDR1 is ENHRY, CDR2 SYGVKD. There are 15 residues in the CDR3. V lost 7 bases and J lost 2; bases outside the gene matches: 6. Here the CDR3 DNA reads TGTGCCATCAACCAAGGACTAGCGGACACAGATACGCAGTATTTT. Its protein is CAINQGLADTDTQYF.

The DNA of the CDR3 is TGTGCCTGGAGTGTACAATTCGGACCCCTTGGGTCACCCCTCCACTTT. It yields the protein CAWSVQFGPLGSPLHF. The chain employs TRBV30 and TRBJ1-6; unclear D gene. Germline V CDR1 and CDR2: GTSNPN, SVGIG (reference sequence). With 0 bases removed from V and 10 bases from J, the gap between germline ends came to 19 bases. The CDR3 has 16 amino acids.

This chain joins TRBV19 and TRBJ1-2; D remains ambiguous. This CDR3 has 12 residues. Per the germline V gene, CDR1 is LNHDA and CDR2 is SQIVND (reference sequence). V was clipped by 0 bases and J by 7 bases, with 6 bases between them. The DNA of the CDR3 is TGTGCCAGTAGTATAGACGACACTGGCTACACCTTC. This codes for CASSIDDTGYTF. The variable domain in full, completed from reference TRBV19 and TRBJ1-2, reads DGGITQSPKYLFRKEGQNVTLSCEQNLNHDAMYWYRQDPGQGLRLIYYSQIVNDFQKGDIAEGYSVSREKKESFPLTVTSAQKNPTAFYLCASSIDDTGYTFGSGTRLTVV.

The chain is built from TRBV6-6 and TRBJ1-2, with D unclear. The germline CDR1 and CDR2 sequences are MNHNY and SVGAGI (reference sequence). V dropped 0 bases and J dropped 5 bases, with 7 bases sitting between them. This CDR3 contains 13 residues. Written as DNA, the CDR3 is TGTGCCAGCAGTTACTCTCCGGGTTATGGCTACACCTTC. Translating gives CASSYSPGYGYTF.

V gene TRBV30 combines with J gene TRBJ2-1; no reliable D call. V was trimmed by 1 base and J by 6 bases, leaving 4 bases between them. CDR3 length: 11 residues. Per the germline V gene, CDR1 is GTSNPN and CDR2 is SVGIG (reference sequence). In nucleotides, the CDR3 is TGTGCCTGGAGTGAGGGCAATGAGCAGTTCTTC. Amino acids: CAWSEGNEQFF.

This clonotype has just a few counts. The rearrangement uses TRBV12-3 or TRBV12-4 and TRBJ2-4; 7 bases agree with TRBD1. The CDR3 spans 15 residues. Trimming at V came to 6 bases and at J to 0 bases, leaving 5 bases not matched to a gene. This CDR3 is CASRPTGVAKNIQYF. CDR3 nucleotides: TGTGCCAGCAGACCAACAGGGGTAGCCAAAAACATTCAGTACTTC.

V gene TRBV18 combines with J gene TRBJ2-6; D may match TRBD1 or TRBD2 (5 bases each). This CDR3 contains 17 residues. Germline V lookup: CDR1 KGHSH, CDR2 LQKENI. Trimming took 4 bases from V and 1 from J, leaving 14 bases between them. CDR3: CASSRDPVRSGANVLTF. The CDR3 DNA sequence: TGTGCCAGCTCACGGGACCCGGTGAGATCTGGGGCCAACGTCCTGACTTTC.